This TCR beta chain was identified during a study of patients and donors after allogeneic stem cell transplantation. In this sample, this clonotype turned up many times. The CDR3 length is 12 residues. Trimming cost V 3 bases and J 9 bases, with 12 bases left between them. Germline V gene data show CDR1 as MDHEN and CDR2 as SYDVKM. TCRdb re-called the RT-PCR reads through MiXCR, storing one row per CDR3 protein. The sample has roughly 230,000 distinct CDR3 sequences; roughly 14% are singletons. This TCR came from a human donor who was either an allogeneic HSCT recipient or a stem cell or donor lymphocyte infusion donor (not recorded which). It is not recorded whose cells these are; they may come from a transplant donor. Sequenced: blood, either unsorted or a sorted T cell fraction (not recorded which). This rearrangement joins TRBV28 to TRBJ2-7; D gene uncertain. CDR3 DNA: TGTGCCAGCAGTTTGACCCAACTGTCGCAGTACTTC. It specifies CASSLTQLSQYF.